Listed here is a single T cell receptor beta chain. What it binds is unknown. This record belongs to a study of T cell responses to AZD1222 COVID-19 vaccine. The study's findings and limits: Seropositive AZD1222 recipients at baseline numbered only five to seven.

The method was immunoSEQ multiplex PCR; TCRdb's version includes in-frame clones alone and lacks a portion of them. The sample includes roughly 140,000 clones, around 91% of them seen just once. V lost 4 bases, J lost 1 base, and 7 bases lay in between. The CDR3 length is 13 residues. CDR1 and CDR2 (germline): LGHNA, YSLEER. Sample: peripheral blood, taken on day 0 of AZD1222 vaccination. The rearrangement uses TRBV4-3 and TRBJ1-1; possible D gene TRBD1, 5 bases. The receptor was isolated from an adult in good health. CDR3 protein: CASSLDRNTEAFF. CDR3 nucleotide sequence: TGCGCCAGCAGCCTCGACAGGAACACTGAAGCTTTCTTT.